These 31 T cell receptor beta chains were all obtained from the same sample, sequenced in a study of T cells expressing NK-cell markers. Following a re-call of the 5' RACE reads, TCRdb has one entry per CDR3 protein and lacks DNA. The table lists hundreds of thousands of distinct CDR3 sequences. The sample was blood T cells: a sorted CD56 or NKG2C T cell subset, CD4+ or CD8+ T cells, or bulk PBMC T cells (not recorded which). These receptors all come from a woman between 18 and 69 years old in good health.

The rearrangement links TRBV5-1 to TRBJ2-1; TCRdb calls TRBD2, which cannot be checked without DNA. The CDR3 consists of 17 residues. The germline gives CDR1 SGHRS, CDR2 YFSETQ. The CDR3 region is CASSLASRVLAGDEQFF.

CDR3 loop: CSARGQRQETQYF. The chain joins TRBV20-1 to TRBJ2-5. Germline V gene lookup returns CDR1 DFQATT and CDR2 SNEGSKA (reference sequence). This CDR3 region has 13 residues.

The chain has TRBV5-4 and TRBJ2-5. Germline lookup yields CDR1 SGHNT and CDR2 YYREEE (reference sequence). The CDR3 has 14 amino acids. CDR3: CASSLAGRQETQYF.

J is TRBJ2-1 and V is TRBV6-5; the TRBD2 assignment by TCRdb is unverifiable without DNA. This CDR3 has 15 residues. Germline CDR1 and CDR2: MNHEY and SVGAGI. CDR3 protein: CASSYGAGAYNEQFF.

The rearrangement uses TRBV11-2 and TRBJ2-5; TCRdb reports TRBD1, a call that lacks DNA to check it against. The CDR3 runs to 15 residues. Germline V gives CDR1 SGHAT, CDR2 FQNNGV. CDR3: CASSLASQGRQTQYF.

This chain joins TRBV20-1 and TRBJ2-7; checking the TCRdb D call of TRBD2 is not possible without DNA. Germline-derived CDR1 and CDR2 are DFQATT and SNEGSKA (reference sequence). This CDR3 has 13 residues. CDR3: CSALGLGYYEQYF.

This chain uses TRBV20-1 with TRBJ2-1; the D call of TRBD2 rests on TCRdb alone, since no DNA is present to check it. CDR1 and CDR2 from the germline V gene are DFQATT and SNEGSKA (reference sequence). The CDR3 is 13 amino acids. The CDR3 here is CSGRLAGGREQFF.

The gene calls are TRBV28 and TRBJ1-5; TCRdb returns TRBD1, unconfirmable since there is no DNA. From germline, CDR1 is MDHEN and CDR2 SYDVKM. The CDR3 spans 14 residues. The CDR3 protein is CASSLAGAHQPQHF.

The chain is built from TRBV20-1 and TRBJ2-5. The germline V gene has CDR1 DFQATT and CDR2 SNEGSKA (reference sequence). The CDR3 sequence is 12 residues long. The CDR3 here is CSAISQAETQYF.

This rearrangement joins TRBV9 to TRBJ2-1. CDR3 length: 15 residues. CDR1 SGDLS and CDR2 YYNGEE come from the germline V gene. The CDR3 region is CASSATGSSYNEQFF.

V is TRBV5-1 and J is TRBJ2-5; the TCRdb call, TRBD1, lacks DNA for checking. The V gene's germline CDR1 is SGHRS and CDR2 YFSETQ. CDR3 length: 15 amino acids. The CDR3 loop is CASSLVGGIQETQYF.

V usage is TRBV20-1 and J usage is TRBJ2-7; the TCRdb call, TRBD1, lacks DNA for checking. The germline V gene encodes CDR1 DFQATT and CDR2 SNEGSKA (reference sequence). CDR3 length: 15 amino acids. CDR3 loop: CSARDSRPGSYEQYF.

The V gene is TRBV30, the J gene TRBJ2-5. This CDR3 spans 14 amino acids. The germline CDR1 and CDR2 sequences are GTSNPN and SVGIG (reference sequence). The CDR3 sequence is CAWSVLATQETQYF. Full variable domain (rest looked up from reference TRBV30 and TRBJ2-5): SQTIHQWPATLVQPVGSPLSLECTVEGTSNPNLYWYRQAAGRGLQLLFYSVGIGQISSEVPQNLSASRPQDRQFILSSKKLLLSDSGFYLCAWSVLATQETQYFGPGTRLLVL.

This chain links TRBV6-1 with TRBJ2-4; TCRdb proposes TRBD2, but this gene call is untestable without DNA. There are 14 residues in the CDR3. Germline-derived CDR1 and CDR2 are MNHNS and SASEGT. The CDR3 is CASSEGLAGGNRYF.

The chain links TRBV5-6 to TRBJ2-3. Germline CDR1 and CDR2: SGHDT and YYEEEE. The CDR3 has 13 amino acids. The CDR3 here is CASSPQQTDTQYF.

The rearrangement joins TRBV6-1 to TRBJ2-3; TCRdb indicates TRBD1, and absent DNA this call remains unverified. CDR3 length: 14 amino acids. Germline CDR1 is MNHNS and CDR2 is SASEGT. This chain's CDR3 is CASSRDPSTDTQYF.

V and J are TRBV18 and TRBJ1-6. The CDR3 sequence is 15 residues long. Germline CDR1 is KGHSH and CDR2 is LQKENI. The CDR3 loop is CASSRVSFDNSPLHF.

The chain employs TRBV20-1 and TRBJ2-1; TCRdb designates TRBD1, a call that cannot be tested without DNA. CDR1 and CDR2 (germline): DFQATT, SNEGSKA (reference sequence). The CDR3 is 14 residues long. CDR3: CSARMGLGSYEQFF.

The chain carries TRBV29-1 and TRBJ1-5; TCRdb reports TRBD1, a call that lacks DNA to check it against. Germline-derived CDR1 and CDR2 are SQVTM and ANQGSEA. The CDR3 is 13 residues long. The CDR3 loop is CSVGGDSDQPQHF.

The rearrangement uses TRBV3-1 and TRBJ2-2; TCRdb calls TRBD2, which cannot be checked without DNA. The germline V gene has CDR1 LGHDT and CDR2 YNNKEL (reference sequence). CDR3 length: 17 amino acids. The CDR3 is CASSHHSGTSISGELFF.

CDR3 residues: CSASPADRGLQETQYF. J is TRBJ2-5 and V is TRBV20-1; the TCRdb D gene call, TRBD1, has no DNA to confirm it. CDR3 length: 16 amino acids. In germline, CDR1 is DFQATT, CDR2 SNEGSKA (reference sequence).

The V and J genes are TRBV2 and TRBJ1-6; TCRdb's assignment of TRBD1 cannot be checked, as there is no DNA. Looked up from germline, CDR1 is SNHLY and CDR2 is FYNNEI. The CDR3 is 14 residues long. Here the CDR3 reads CASRPGQGYSPLHF.

This chain joins TRBV11-2 and TRBJ2-2; the TCRdb call, TRBD1, lacks DNA for checking. Germline-derived CDR1 and CDR2 are SGHAT and FQNNGV. CDR3 length equals 17 residues. The CDR3 sequence: CASTNWGGQKNTGELFF.

This rearrangement joins TRBV12-3 or TRBV12-4 to TRBJ2-5; TCRdb's assignment of TRBD1 cannot be checked, as there is no DNA. This CDR3 is 16 amino acids long. CDR3 amino acids: CASSSSLRDRVETQYF.

This chain connects TRBV6-2 or TRBV6-3 to TRBJ2-1; TCRdb's D call of TRBD2 is untestable without DNA. In germline, CDR1 is MNHEY, CDR2 SVGEGT. The CDR3 covers 14 residues. This CDR3 reads CASSYEAAYNEQFF.

CDR3 residues: CAIQIGTGTYNEKLFF. The chain uses TRBV6-1 and TRBJ1-4; TCRdb's D gene call, TRBD1, goes unchecked for lack of DNA. This CDR3 has 16 residues. Germline-derived CDR1 and CDR2 are MNHNS and SASEGT.

This chain connects TRBV4-3 to TRBJ2-2; TCRdb names TRBD2, which stays unverified in the absence of DNA. The CDR3 totals 17 residues. The germline gives CDR1 LGHNA, CDR2 YSLEER. The CDR3 spells CASSQPGLTGDTGELFF.

The gene calls are TRBV7-2 and TRBJ1-5. The CDR3 has 12 residues. Germline V lookup: CDR1 SGHTA, CDR2 FQGNSA. The CDR3 loop reads CASSLSSQPQHF.

CDR3 sequence: CASSRGASGRITDTQYF. The J gene is TRBJ2-3, the V gene TRBV7-6; as DNA is missing, the TRBD2 call by TCRdb cannot be tested. CDR1 SGHVS and CDR2 FNYEAQ come from the germline V gene. CDR3 length: 17 amino acids.

The genes are TRBV11-2 and TRBJ2-3; TCRdb's D gene call, TRBD2, goes unchecked for lack of DNA. The CDR3 contains 18 residues. Germline V CDR1 and CDR2: SGHAT, FQNNGV. The CDR3 here is CASSLYGLSGGRRDTQYF.

The chain is built from TRBV5-1 and TRBJ2-3; TCRdb selects TRBD1, and the lack of DNA leaves this call unchecked. The CDR3 is 14 residues long. Germline V gene lookup returns CDR1 SGHRS and CDR2 YFSETQ. The CDR3 protein is CASSSGDSTDTQYF.